These 23 T cell receptor beta chains were all obtained from the same sample, sequenced in a study of cytomegalovirus exposure and HLA in healthy donors. The PCR ran on 60 Vbeta and 13 Jbeta primers. Clones were sequenced by immunoSEQ multiplex PCR, and TCRdb holds only the in-frame ones, with some missing. The table has approximately 120,000 clones, more than 75% seen once. The sequenced sample was PBMCs. All receptors derive from a woman in her sixties in good health and CMV-seropositive.

The genes are TRBV4-3 and TRBJ2-3; 9 nucleotides align to TRBD2. Trimming cost V 0 bases and J 2 bases; bases outside gene matches: 12. The CDR3 has 19 amino acids. Germline V gene data show CDR1 as LGHNA and CDR2 as YSLEER. In nucleotides, the CDR3 is TGCGCCAGCAGCCAAGAAAAGGAGGATAGCGGGGGTATCACAGATACGCAGTATTTT. This sequence encodes CASSQEKEDSGGITDTQYF.

This chain uses TRBV10-3 with TRBJ2-5, with 9 bases matching TRBD1. Germline V gene sequence: CDR1 ENHRY, CDR2 SYGVKD. V was pared by 0 bases and J by 5 bases, with 4 bases of the junction left unmatched. This CDR3 is 15 amino acids long. The CDR3 region has the DNA TGTGCCATCAGTGAGTCGGACAGGGGAAGGGAGACCCAGTACTTC. Translation gives CAISESDRGRETQYF.

This chain links TRBV9 with TRBJ1-1; no clear D gene. Trimming removed 1 base from V and 0 bases from J, with 4 bases in between. Germline V gene data show CDR1 as SGDLS and CDR2 as YYNGEE. The CDR3 spans 13 residues. CDR3 sequence: CASSVSMNTEAFF. In nucleotides, the CDR3 is TGTGCCAGCAGCGTATCTATGAACACTGAAGCTTTCTTT.

The chain combines TRBV7-2 with TRBJ1-2; D is undetermined. The V and J ends lost 2 bases and 7 bases respectively, with 17 bases between them. Germline V gives CDR1 SGHTA, CDR2 FQGNSA. This CDR3 is built from 15 residues. The CDR3 loop reads CASSLNSAPVGGYTF. The CDR3 region has the DNA TGTGCCAGCAGCTTAAATAGCGCTCCAGTGGGTGGCTACACCTTC.

This sequence joins TRBV7-6 and TRBJ2-7; 8 bases agree with TRBD1. Trimming removed 5 bases from V and 6 bases from J; junction bases left unmatched: 9. Germline CDR1 and CDR2: SGHVS and FNYEAQ. This CDR3 is 14 amino acids long. The CDR3 DNA reads as TGTGCCAGCAGCCCAGGACAGGGTTTTGGCGAGCAGTACTTC. Its protein product is CASSPGQGFGEQYF. Looking up the rest from reference TRBV7-6 and TRBJ2-7 gives the full variable domain: GAGVSQSPRYKVTKRGQDVALRCDPISGHVSLYWYRQALGQGPEFLTYFNYEAQQDKSGLPNDRFSAERPEGSISTLTIQRTEQRDSAMYRCASSPGQGFGEQYFGPGTRLTVT.

The chain couples TRBV19 to TRBJ1-1, with TRBD1 identical over 9 bases. Germline lookup yields CDR1 LNHDA and CDR2 SQIVND (reference sequence). This CDR3 region has 14 residues. V shed 6 bases and J 8 bases; nucleotides not matched to a gene: 10. CDR3 region: CASRRTGAVPEAFF. CDR3 nucleotides: TGTGCCAGTAGGCGGACAGGGGCAGTCCCCGAAGCTTTCTTT.

This chain uses TRBV19 with TRBJ2-2, with 9 bases lining up with TRBD1. The CDR3 loop spans 15 amino acids. In germline, CDR1 is LNHDA, CDR2 SQIVND (reference sequence). V lost 10 bases, J lost 8 bases, and 14 bases stayed unmatched. The CDR3 loop reads CATFSGTGRRGELFF. The CDR3 DNA follows: TGTGCCACCTTCTCGGGGACAGGGCGGAGAGGGGAGCTGTTTTTT.

The rearrangement uses TRBV7-2 and TRBJ1-2; possibly TRBD1 for D (6 bases). The CDR3 extends over 15 amino acids. Germline assignment: CDR1 SGHTA and CDR2 FQGNSA. Trimming removed 0 bases at V and 4 bases at J, with 12 bases between. The CDR3 region is CASSLAEGQTYGYTF. The CDR3 DNA sequence: TGTGCCAGCAGCTTAGCTGAGGGACAAACCTATGGCTACACCTTC.

The V and J genes are TRBV7-2 and TRBJ1-2; D unresolved. The V and J ends lost 1 base and 4 bases respectively, with 10 bases between them. Germline-derived CDR1 and CDR2 are SGHTA and FQGNSA. The CDR3 length is 14 residues. CDR3 coding DNA: TGTGCCAGCAGCTTAGGGTTACAAAGCTATGGCTACACCTTC. Its translation: CASSLGLQSYGYTF.

The chain uses TRBV5-1 and TRBJ1-5, with TRBD1 identical over 8 bases. V trimming: 0 bases; J trimming: 6 bases; junction bases outside the gene matches: 8. Per germline, CDR1 SGHRS and CDR2 YFSETQ. The CDR3 totals 16 residues. The CDR3 DNA is TGCGCCAGCAGCTTGGGGACAGGGACGTATCCTCAGCCCCAGCATTTT. It translates to CASSLGTGTYPQPQHF.

V gene TRBV7-9 combines with J gene TRBJ1-4; possibly TRBD1 for D (6 bases). The CDR3 extends over 15 amino acids. Trimming left V 5 bases short and J 5 bases short, with 15 bases between. Germline CDR1 reads SEHNR; CDR2 reads FQNEAQ (reference sequence). The DNA of the CDR3 is TGTGCCAGCAGCCCCGTCGGGACACCAAATGAAAAACTGTTTTTT. Residues: CASSPVGTPNEKLFF.

This clone was counted a few times. The chain employs TRBV5-1 and TRBJ2-1, with TRBD2 matching 10 bases. CDR3 length equals 17 residues. The trim removed 4 bases at V and 2 bases at J, leaving 9 bases unmatched. Germline CDR1 and CDR2: SGHRS and YFSETQ. The CDR3 sequence is CASSVGLAGDAYNEQFF. CDR3 coding DNA: TGCGCCAGCAGCGTGGGCCTAGCGGGAGATGCCTACAATGAGCAGTTCTTC. Together with reference TRBV5-1 and TRBJ2-1, the CDR3 gives the full variable domain: KAGVTQTPRYLIKTRGQQVTLSCSPISGHRSVSWYQQTPGQGLQFLFEYFSETQRNKGNFPGRFSGRQFSNSRSEMNVSTLELGDSALYLCASSVGLAGDAYNEQFFGPGTRLTVL.

This chain connects TRBV7-9 to TRBJ2-1; 8 bases are shared with TRBD2. The CDR3 totals 17 residues. The V gene's germline CDR1 is SEHNR and CDR2 FQNEAQ (reference sequence). V gave up 2 bases and J gave up 8 bases; unmatched junction bases: 14. The CDR3 DNA reads as TGTGCCAGCAGCTTAAGGACTAGCCAAAACCTAAGGGATGAGCAGTTCTTC. Protein: CASSLRTSQNLRDEQFF.

The gene calls are TRBV2 and TRBJ1-2; no reliable D call. The CDR3 covers 13 residues. Deletions cut 3 bases from V and 7 bases from J, with 12 bases between. Germline V gene lookup returns CDR1 SNHLY and CDR2 FYNNEI. The CDR3 is CASSENLSLGYTF. In DNA, the CDR3 is TGTGCCAGCAGTGAGAATTTGAGCCTTGGCTACACCTTC.

This clone was picked up a small number of times. The genes are TRBV19 and TRBJ1-3, with D unresolved. The CDR3 is made up of 15 amino acids. Trimming took 1 base from V and 0 from J, leaving 7 bases between them. Per germline, CDR1 LNHDA and CDR2 SQIVND (reference sequence). The CDR3 nucleotides read TGTGCCAGTAGTATAGGAGGCGGCTCTGGAAACACCATATATTTT. Residues: CASSIGGGSGNTIYF.

This sequence joins TRBV7-8 and TRBJ2-7; D possibly corresponds to TRBD1 (6 bases). From germline, CDR1 is SGHVS and CDR2 FQNEAQ. With 1 base removed from V and 1 base from J, the gap between germline ends came to 14 bases. This CDR3 spans 16 amino acids. The CDR3: CASSLVLSGHSYEQYF. The CDR3 coding sequence is TGTGCCAGCAGCTTAGTCTTATCGGGACATTCCTACGAGCAGTACTTC.

This clone has only one observation. This specimen includes other DNA sequences encoding the same CDR3. The gene calls are TRBV28 and TRBJ1-1; D gene ambiguous. CDR1 and CDR2 (germline): MDHEN, SYDVKM. CDR3 length equals 13 residues. Trimming stripped 6 bases from V and 5 bases from J, with 13 bases between. CDR3: CASSSPGLTEAFF. The CDR3 region has the DNA TGTGCCAGCAGCTCCCCAGGATTAACTGAAGCTTTCTTT.

The J gene is TRBJ2-1, the V gene TRBV27; maybe TRBD2 (6 bases). Germline assignment: CDR1 MNHEY and CDR2 SMNVEV (reference sequence). Between the trimmed V and J ends, which lost 5 bases and 10 bases, there was a span of 18 bases. The CDR3 runs to 14 residues. The CDR3 DNA reads TGTGCCAGCAGTCCGTGGACTCCGGGAGAGGAGCAGTTCTTC. It yields the protein CASSPWTPGEEQFF.

This clone has a single count. The rearrangement uses TRBV5-6 and TRBJ2-2, with TRBD2 matching over 8 bases. V lost 0 bases, J lost 4 bases, and 2 bases stayed unmatched. The germline gives CDR1 SGHDT, CDR2 YYEEEE. There are 15 residues in the CDR3. The CDR3 spells CASSLGGLATGELFF. CDR3 in DNA: TGTGCCAGCAGCTTGGGAGGACTAGCCACCGGGGAGCTGTTTTTT.

The V and J genes are TRBV6-5 and TRBJ2-5; D perhaps matches TRBD2 (5 bases). With the DNA end fitting TRBJ2-7 better, the J assignment may be wrong. Germline V CDR1 and CDR2: MNHEY, SVGAGI. The length of the CDR3 is 16 residues. The CDR3 here is CASSSRGSESSYEQYF. The DNA for the CDR3 is TGTGCCAGCAGTTCTCGGGGTAGCGAAAGCTCCTACGAGCAGTACTTC.

This clone was detected once. The rearrangement uses TRBV11-3 and TRBJ2-1; TRBD1 matches 12 bases. V lost 5 bases and J lost 7; bases outside the gene matches: 6. Germline V gene sequence: CDR1 SGHNT, CDR2 YENEEA. This CDR3 region has 15 residues. The chain's CDR3 is CASSHRDRGPNEQFF. DNA for the CDR3: TGTGCCAGCAGCCACCGGGACAGGGGGCCAAATGAGCAGTTCTTC.

V usage is TRBV28 and J usage is TRBJ2-3; D is perhaps TRBD2 (7 bases). Between the trimmed V and J ends, which lost 11 bases and 4 bases, there was a span of 13 bases. Germline V gene sequence: CDR1 MDHEN, CDR2 SYDVKM. The CDR3 sequence is 12 residues long. The CDR3 reads CAAGGLADTQYF. The CDR3 region has the DNA TGTGCCGCCGGGGGGCTCGCAGATACGCAGTATTTT. Together with reference TRBV28 and TRBJ2-3, the CDR3 gives the full variable domain: DVKVTQSSRYLVKRTGEKVFLECVQDMDHENMFWYRQDPGLGLRLIYFSYDVKMKEKGDIPEGYSVSREKKERFSLILESASTNQTSMYLCAAGGLADTQYFGPGTRLTVL.

This chain joins TRBV6-6 and TRBJ1-1, with D possibly being TRBD1 (5 bases). The CDR3 runs to 14 residues. In germline, CDR1 is MNHNY, CDR2 SVGAGI (reference sequence). V was shortened by 1 base and J by 8 bases, with 14 bases between the two germline ends. The CDR3 spells CASSYLGSSGEAFF. In nucleotides, the CDR3 is TGTGCCAGCAGTTACTTGGGCAGTTCAGGGGAAGCTTTCTTT.